The clone carrying this T cell receptor beta chain was found once. This specimen belongs to a study of blood T cell repertoires in COVID-19. Per the original data handling: Reference gene primer amplification yielded estimated nucleated cell counts. The data were produced by immunoSEQ multiplex PCR, yet TCRdb's version contains in-frame clones alone and is incomplete. V, J and clone size were drawn from that table, and D and trimming were deduced from the DNA. In the table there are approximately 39,000 clones, more than 75% of which are singletons. The sequenced sample consisted of peripheral blood. The origin of this receptor is a man aged 45-65 years with active or convalescent COVID-19.

The CDR3 spells CASRDRGETQYF. DNA of the CDR3: TGTGCCAGCAGGGACAGGGGGGAGACCCAGTACTTC. The V gene is TRBV2, the J gene TRBJ2-5; 10 positions match TRBD1. Germline CDR1 SNHLY, CDR2 FYNNEI. The CDR3 covers 12 residues. J was trimmed by 5 bases and V by 6 bases; bases with no gene match: 0.